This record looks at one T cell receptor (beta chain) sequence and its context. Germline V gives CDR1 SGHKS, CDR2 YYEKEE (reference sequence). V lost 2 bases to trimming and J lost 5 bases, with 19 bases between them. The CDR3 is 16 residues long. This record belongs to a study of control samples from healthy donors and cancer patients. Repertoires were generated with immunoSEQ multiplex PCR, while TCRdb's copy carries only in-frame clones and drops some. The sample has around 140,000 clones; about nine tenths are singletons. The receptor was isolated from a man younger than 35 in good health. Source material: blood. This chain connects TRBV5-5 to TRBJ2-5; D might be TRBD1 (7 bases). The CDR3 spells CASSFRAGGLGETQYF. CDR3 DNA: TGTGCCAGCAGCTTTAGGGCAGGGGGGCTTGGGGAGACCCAGTACTTC.